Below, 27 T cell receptor beta chains from the same sample are listed, as sequenced in a study of regulatory T cells in long-lasting Graves disease. Through Arm-PCR of CDR3 regions and iRepertoire HTBI primers, TCR beta libraries were built. MiXCR was run by TCRdb on the multiplex PCR reads, yielding one entry per CDR3 protein. This sample has about 220,000 distinct CDR3 sequences, with 15% to 20% found just once. The time point here: newly diagnosed GD, antithyroid drugs for less than 3 months. The TCR library used RNA extracted from PBMCs. These data were likewise used in another study, on T cells in Graves' hyperthyroidism and ophthalmopathy.

The sequences come from peripheral blood mononuclear cells (PBMCs), collected at new diagnosis, from a patient treated with antithyroid drugs. The receptors originated from a woman younger than 45 with Graves disease.

This clonotype was recorded at least ten times. The genes are TRBV7-9 and TRBJ1-2, with a weak D call TRBD1 (5 bases). V lost 1 base, J lost 4 bases, and 10 bases lay in between. This CDR3 has 14 residues. CDR1 is SEHNR, CDR2 FQNEAQ, per germline (reference sequence). The CDR3 nucleotides are TGTGCCAGCAGCTTAGAGACAGTCCTCTATGGCTACACCTTC. Its protein is CASSLETVLYGYTF.

The rearrangement uses TRBV6-1 and TRBJ2-1; D is unresolved. Trimming took off 6 bases at V and 9 bases at J, with 21 bases between the two ends. Germline CDR1 and CDR2: MNHNS and SASEGT. CDR3 length: 15 amino acids. DNA for the CDR3: TGTGCCAGCAGCCCCGTGTCCCGGAAAGACACTGAGCAGTTCTTC. It specifies CASSPVSRKDTEQFF.

This clonotype appeared many times. The CDR3 sequence is CASSADRVAEKLFF. The CDR3 nucleotides read TGTGCCAGCAGCGCCGACAGGGTTGCGGAAAAACTGTTTTTT. The V gene is TRBV2, the J gene TRBJ1-4; 7 positions match TRBD1. This CDR3 is built from 14 residues. CDR1 and CDR2 from the germline V gene are SNHLY and FYNNEI. V was clipped by 6 bases and J by 8 bases; unmatched bases: 9.

The chain employs TRBV10-1 and TRBJ2-3; the D gene is possibly TRBD2 (5 bases). V dropped 4 bases and J dropped 2 bases, with 10 bases sitting between them. The CDR3 sequence is 14 residues long. Per the germline V gene, CDR1 is WNHNN and CDR2 is SYGVQD (reference sequence). Here the CDR3 reads CASSGERDTDTQYF. The CDR3 DNA sequence: TGCGCCAGCAGTGGTGAACGGGACACAGATACGCAGTATTTT.

In this sample, this clonotype turned up many times. The chain is built from TRBV12-3 or TRBV12-4 and TRBJ1-5; 10 nucleotides line up with TRBD1. J lost 6 bases, V lost 5 bases, and 10 bases had no gene match. The CDR3 has 16 residues. CDR3 in amino acids: CASSRGTGERGQPQHF. CDR3 nucleotides: TGTGCCAGCAGTCGTGGGACAGGGGAAAGGGGTCAGCCCCAGCATTTT.

This clonotype was counted at least ten times. The chain carries TRBV5-1 and TRBJ1-4; D perhaps matches TRBD1 (5 bases). The germline V and J ends were trimmed by 4 bases and 8 bases, with 21 bases remaining between them. The V gene's germline CDR1 is SGHRS and CDR2 YFSETQ. The CDR3 sequence is 16 residues long. In DNA form, the CDR3 reads TGCGCCAGCAGCCGGGGCGGTGGCGGCGGAAGAGAAAAACTGTTTTTT. As protein: CASSRGGGGGREKLFF. Using reference TRBV5-1 and TRBJ1-4 for the parts outside the CDR3, the full variable domain is KAGVTQTPRYLIKTRGQQVTLSCSPISGHRSVSWYQQTPGQGLQFLFEYFSETQRNKGNFPGRFSGRQFSNSRSEMNVSTLELGDSALYLCASSRGGGGGREKLFFGSGTQLSVL.

Remarks on this clonotype: A much larger clone sits a single nucleotide away, making a read error possible. The CDR3: CSARDPAGARDNEQSF. CDR3 coding DNA: TGCAGTGCTAGAGATCCGGCCGGGGCGAGGGACAATGAGCAGTCCTTC. This chain uses TRBV20-1 with TRBJ2-1; perhaps TRBD1 as D (6 bases). CDR3 length equals 16 residues. Per the germline V gene, CDR1 is DFQATT and CDR2 is SNEGSKA (reference sequence).

The CDR3 DNA reads as TGCGCCAGCAGCCAAGATGCCAGGAGAGATACGCAGTATTTT. It translates to CASSQDARRDTQYF. The chain joins TRBV4-1 to TRBJ2-3, with D uncertain. Between the trimmed V and J ends, which lost 0 bases and 5 bases, there was a span of 9 bases. This CDR3 region has 14 residues. CDR1 and CDR2 from the germline V gene are MGHRA and YSYEKL.

The chain carries TRBV12-3 or TRBV12-4 and TRBJ2-1; D remains ambiguous. The V gene lost 9 bases and the J gene lost 0 bases, with 15 bases spanning the gap. The CDR3 covers 15 residues. The CDR3, as DNA: TGTGCCAGTTCACGTTTCTACATCTCCTACAATGAGCAGTTCTTC. Its protein is CASSRFYISYNEQFF.

V gene TRBV6-1 combines with J gene TRBJ2-1; TRBD2 might be the D (5 bases). The V end lost 10 bases, the J end lost 4 bases, and 11 bases lay between the germline ends. CDR1 is MNHNS and CDR2 is SASEGT in the germline V gene. CDR3 length: 12 residues. DNA for the CDR3: TGTGCCATCTCCCCGGGGTACAATGAGCAGTTCTTC. Translating gives CAISPGYNEQFF.

This clonotype appeared many times. The chain is built from TRBV12-5 and TRBJ1-1; 11 nucleotides line up with TRBD1. The CDR3 loop spans 15 amino acids. CDR1 is LGHNT and CDR2 is FRNRAP in the germline V gene. J gave up 5 bases and V 4 bases, and 6 bases lay outside the gene matches. The CDR3: CASGSTRDRGTEAFF. Written as DNA, the CDR3 is TGTGCTAGTGGTTCAACCCGGGACAGGGGGACTGAAGCTTTCTTT. The complete variable domain, with remaining parts taken from reference TRBV12-5 and TRBJ1-1, reads DARVTQTPRHKVTEMGQEVTMRCQPILGHNTVFWYRQTMMQGLELLAYFRNRAPLDDSGMPKDRFSAEMPDATLATLKIQPSEPRDSAVYFCASGSTRDRGTEAFFGQGTRLTVV.

This clonotype was found many times. The chain employs TRBV30 and TRBJ1-4; perhaps TRBD1 as D (6 bases). The germline V gene has CDR1 GTSNPN and CDR2 SVGIG (reference sequence). CDR3 size: 16 residues. The V and J ends lost 0 bases and 4 bases respectively, with 15 bases between them. Here the CDR3 DNA reads TGTGCCTGGAGTGTACCGGTACAGGGATATAATGAAAAACTGTTTTTT. Residues: CAWSVPVQGYNEKLFF.

Many counts were recorded for this clonotype. The chain has TRBV6-5 and TRBJ1-1; D remains ambiguous. V was shortened by 0 bases and J by 0 bases, with 5 bases between the two germline ends. Germline CDR1 reads MNHEY; CDR2 reads SVGAGI. This CDR3 contains 14 residues. The CDR3 here is CASSYSAMNTEAFF. CDR3 nucleotide sequence: TGTGCCAGCAGTTACTCCGCCATGAACACTGAAGCTTTCTTT.

This clonotype was observed at least ten times. The chain links TRBV30 to TRBJ2-7; possibly TRBD2 for D (5 bases). Germline CDR1 reads GTSNPN; CDR2 reads SVGIG (reference sequence). With 3 bases removed from V and 2 bases from J, the gap between germline ends came to 14 bases. CDR3 size: 14 residues. CDR3 nucleotide sequence: TGTGCCTGGAGCGGACTGGTAGGAGCCTACGAGCAGTACTTC. Its protein is CAWSGLVGAYEQYF. Full variable domain (rest looked up from reference TRBV30 and TRBJ2-7): SQTIHQWPATLVQPVGSPLSLECTVEGTSNPNLYWYRQAAGRGLQLLFYSVGIGQISSEVPQNLSASRPQDRQFILSSKKLLLSDSGFYLCAWSGLVGAYEQYFGPGTRLTVT.

This clonotype was picked up many times. The chain employs TRBV2 and TRBJ1-4; 8 nucleotides match TRBD1. V trimming: 2 bases; J trimming: 7 bases; junction bases outside the gene matches: 9. The CDR3 extends over 16 amino acids. Germline V gene data show CDR1 as SNHLY and CDR2 as FYNNEI. This CDR3 reads CASSENRAGGVEKLFF. The CDR3 DNA reads as TGTGCCAGCAGTGAAAATCGGGCAGGGGGCGTTGAAAAACTGTTTTTT.

In this sample, this clonotype turned up many times. The gene calls are TRBV11-2 and TRBJ2-7; 9 positions agree with TRBD1. J lost 2 bases, V lost 5 bases, and 10 bases had no gene match. Germline lookup yields CDR1 SGHAT and CDR2 FQNNGV. This CDR3 comprises 16 residues. DNA for the CDR3: TGTGCCAGCAGCCCCATCCGATGGACAGGGGCCTACGAGCAGTACTTC. Its protein is CASSPIRWTGAYEQYF.

This clonotype was counted only a few times. The gene calls are TRBV5-6 and TRBJ2-1; TRBD1 matches 7 bases. This CDR3 contains 15 residues. The V gene's germline CDR1 is SGHDT and CDR2 YYEEEE. V was pared by 3 bases and J by 6 bases, with 9 bases of the junction left unmatched. The CDR3: CASSSGTDYPNEQFF. The CDR3 DNA reads as TGTGCCAGCAGCTCCGGGACAGATTACCCCAATGAGCAGTTCTTC.

This clonotype was seen many times. The J gene is TRBJ2-5, the V gene TRBV10-3; D remains unclear. V was clipped by 4 bases and J by 1 base, with 10 bases between them. The CDR3 extends over 14 amino acids. Germline-derived CDR1 and CDR2 are ENHRY and SYGVKD. CDR3 coding DNA: TGTGCCATCAGTGTATCCCCCGGCCAAGAGACCCAGTACTTC. Translated: CAISVSPGQETQYF.

This clonotype occurred many times. The chain recombines TRBV19 with TRBJ1-5; D is possibly TRBD1 (6 bases). Germline CDR1 and CDR2: LNHDA and SQIVND (reference sequence). This CDR3 has 13 amino acids. V was clipped by 5 bases and J by 5 bases, with 10 bases between them. CDR3: CASSVQGDQPQHF. CDR3 in DNA: TGTGCCAGTAGTGTACAGGGAGATCAGCCCCAGCATTTT.

This clonotype was seen many times. This chain joins TRBV24-1 and TRBJ2-1; possible D gene TRBD1, 7 bases. Trimming removed 3 bases at V and 3 bases at J, with 17 bases between. This CDR3 is 17 amino acids long. The V gene's germline CDR1 is KGHDR and CDR2 SFDVKD. The DNA for the CDR3 is TGTGCCACCAGTGATGCGGGACAGTCAGCCAACTACAATGAGCAGTTCTTC. This gives the protein CATSDAGQSANYNEQFF.

V usage is TRBV7-7 and J usage is TRBJ2-7; 9 bases line up with TRBD2. The CDR3 is made up of 15 amino acids. CDR1 is SSHAT, CDR2 FNYEAQ, per germline (reference sequence). DNA for the CDR3: TGTGCTGGCCCGATCGGGCTAGCGGGATTTCTCGAGCAGTACTTC. As protein: CAGPIGLAGFLEQYF.

This clonotype was detected many times. This sequence joins TRBV28 and TRBJ1-2; 9 positions match TRBD1. Germline V lookup: CDR1 MDHEN, CDR2 SYDVKM. This CDR3 region has 15 residues. V dropped 5 bases and J dropped 8; count of bases not matched to a gene: 12. The DNA for the CDR3 is TGTGCCAGCAGTGACAGACAGGGGGGGGGCCGCGGCTACACCTTC. The encoded protein is CASSDRQGGGRGYTF.

This clonotype came up many times. The V gene is TRBV11-2, the J gene TRBJ2-7; 7 nucleotides align to TRBD2. After removal of 7 bases from V and 5 bases from J, the junction contained 11 bases not matched to a gene. The CDR3 has 14 amino acids. The germline CDR1 and CDR2 sequences are SGHAT and FQNNGV. CDR3 DNA sequence: TGTGCCAGCACCCCTCCGGGACTACACCACGAGCAGTACTTC. Its protein product is CASTPPGLHHEQYF.

The table lists this clonotype with a few counts. A much larger clone lies one base from this, so it may be a read error. The V call is TRBV9, the J call TRBJ2-2, with D possibly matching TRBD2 (6 bases). The CDR3 runs 13 residues. Germline CDR1 and CDR2: SGDLS and YYNGEE. The CDR3 sequence is CASSVEFTGGLFF. CDR3 bases: TGTGCCAGCAGCGTCGAGTTCACCGGGGGGCTGTTTTTT.

J is TRBJ2-5 and V is TRBV5-1; D call uncertain. The CDR3 runs to 13 residues. CDR1 and CDR2 from the germline V gene are SGHRS and YFSETQ. The ends were cut back, 4 bases at V and 1 base at J, with 8 bases in the middle. This chain's CDR3 is CASSLESQETQYF. The CDR3 DNA is TGCGCCAGCAGCCTGGAGTCCCAAGAGACCCAGTACTTC.

The chain employs TRBV4-2 and TRBJ2-3; 15 bases are shared with TRBD2. The CDR3 has 22 residues. J lost 0 bases, V lost 0 bases, and 13 bases had no gene match. The germline gives CDR1 LGHNA, CDR2 YNFKEQ. The CDR3 DNA reads as TGTGCCAGCAGCCAAGATCGGCTCGCCCGGACTAGCGGGGGGGCGAGCACAGATACGCAGTATTTT. Translating gives CASSQDRLARTSGGASTDTQYF.

This clonotype showed up many times. The rearrangement links TRBV27 to TRBJ2-7; D may correspond to TRBD1 or TRBD2 (5 bases each). The CDR3 has 16 amino acids. Germline V lookup: CDR1 MNHEY, CDR2 SMNVEV (reference sequence). The V end was cut by 2 bases, the J end by 0 bases, with 14 bases between. The CDR3: CASSLTQERGSYEQYF. The CDR3, as DNA: TGTGCCAGCAGTTTAACCCAGGAGAGGGGCTCCTACGAGCAGTACTTC.